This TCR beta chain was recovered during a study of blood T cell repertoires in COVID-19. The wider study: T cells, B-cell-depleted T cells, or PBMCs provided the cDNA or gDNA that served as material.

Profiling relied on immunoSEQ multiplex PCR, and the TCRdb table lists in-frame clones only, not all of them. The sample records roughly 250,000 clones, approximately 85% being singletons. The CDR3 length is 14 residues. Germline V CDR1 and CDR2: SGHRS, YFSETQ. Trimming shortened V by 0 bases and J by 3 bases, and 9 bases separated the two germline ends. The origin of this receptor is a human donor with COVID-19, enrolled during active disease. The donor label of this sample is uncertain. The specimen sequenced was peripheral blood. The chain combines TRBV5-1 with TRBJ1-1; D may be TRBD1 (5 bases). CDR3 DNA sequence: TGCGCCAGCAGCTTGGGGGTAGGGGACACTGAAGCTTTCTTT. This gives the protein CASSLGVGDTEAFF.